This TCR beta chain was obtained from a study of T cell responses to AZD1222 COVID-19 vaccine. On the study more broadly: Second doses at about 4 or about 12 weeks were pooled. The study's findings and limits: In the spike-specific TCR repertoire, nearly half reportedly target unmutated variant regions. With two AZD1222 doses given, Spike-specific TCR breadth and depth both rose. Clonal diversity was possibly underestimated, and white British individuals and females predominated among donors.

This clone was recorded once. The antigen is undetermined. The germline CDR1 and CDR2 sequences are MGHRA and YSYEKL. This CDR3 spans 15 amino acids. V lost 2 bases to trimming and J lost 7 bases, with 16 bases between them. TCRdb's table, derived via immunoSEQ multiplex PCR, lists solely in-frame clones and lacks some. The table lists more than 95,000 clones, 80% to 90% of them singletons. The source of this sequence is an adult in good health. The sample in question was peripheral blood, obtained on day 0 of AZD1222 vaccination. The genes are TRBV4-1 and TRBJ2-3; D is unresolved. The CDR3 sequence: CASSQSMAPRNTQYF. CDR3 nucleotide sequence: TGCGCCAGCAGCCAAAGTATGGCCCCGAGGAATACGCAGTATTTT.